These 32 T cell receptor beta chains share one sample of origin, sequenced in a study of Ad26.COV2.S vaccination and SARS-CoV-2 variants. Stated treatment: some 19 received Ad26.COV2.S at low or high dose, single or two shots; roughly five received placebo; per-sample allocation not given. Collection of the samples took place on day 63 after the first injection of vaccine or placebo. Sequencing used immunoSEQ multiplex PCR; TCRdb keeps in-frame clones, though not all of them. The sample has about 350,000 clones, roughly 91% seen once. Specimen: peripheral blood, collected in a trial of Ad26.COV2.S vaccine versus placebo. These TCRs come from a person aged 18-60 years who received the Ad26.COV2.S COVID-19 vaccine or a placebo.

The rearrangement joins TRBV2 to TRBJ1-1, with D possibly TRBD1 on 6 matching bases. With 7 bases removed from V and 4 bases from J, the gap between germline ends came to 10 bases. Germline assignment: CDR1 SNHLY and CDR2 FYNNEI. The CDR3 spans 12 residues. DNA of the CDR3: TGTGCCAGCAAAGGGGGGGGCACTGAAGCTTTCTTT. Its protein product is CASKGGGTEAFF.

The chain employs TRBV19 and TRBJ1-2; D may be TRBD1 (5 bases). V lost 5 bases, J lost 2 bases, and 12 bases lay in between. This CDR3 contains 14 residues. Germline CDR1 and CDR2: LNHDA and SQIVND (reference sequence). The CDR3 coding sequence is TGTGCCAGTAGTCCCGGGACGGTAAACTATGGCTACACCTTC. Its translation is CASSPGTVNYGYTF. The variable domain in full, completed from reference TRBV19 and TRBJ1-2, reads DGGITQSPKYLFRKEGQNVTLSCEQNLNHDAMYWYRQDPGQGLRLIYYSQIVNDFQKGDIAEGYSVSREKKESFPLTVTSAQKNPTAFYLCASSPGTVNYGYTFGSGTRLTVV.

CDR3 protein: CASSQDQGASGLQETQYF. In nucleotides, the CDR3 is TGTGCCAGCAGCCAAGATCAGGGGGCTAGCGGGCTTCAAGAGACCCAGTACTTC. The chain combines TRBV3-1 (or the pseudogene TRBV3-2) with TRBJ2-5; D possibly uses TRBD1 or TRBD2 (8 bases each). This CDR3 has 18 amino acids. Germline values: CDR1 LGHDT, CDR2 YNNKEL (reference sequence). The germline V and J ends were trimmed by 0 bases and 2 bases, with 19 bases remaining between them.

V gene TRBV30 combines with J gene TRBJ2-4; 7 bases align to TRBD1. V shed 0 bases and J 4 bases; nucleotides not matched to a gene: 12. This CDR3 is 17 amino acids long. The germline V gene encodes CDR1 GTSNPN and CDR2 SVGIG (reference sequence). CDR3 sequence reads: CAWSVTRDRLGKNIQYF. Written as DNA, the CDR3 is TGTGCCTGGAGTGTGACGAGGGACAGATTAGGTAAAAACATTCAGTACTTC.

Sample share makes this clone medium-sized. Other DNA sequences in this sample translate to the same CDR3. J is TRBJ2-7 and V is TRBV10-3, with D perhaps TRBD1 or TRBD2 (5 bases each). The CDR3 totals 16 residues. Trimming cost V 0 bases and J 0 bases, with 12 bases left between them. CDR1 ENHRY and CDR2 SYGVKD come from the germline V gene. The CDR3 protein is CAISESYGTSSYEQYF. CDR3 sequence (DNA): TGTGCCATCAGTGAGTCCTACGGGACGAGCTCCTACGAGCAGTACTTC.

This rearrangement joins TRBV6-5 to TRBJ1-6; D gene unclear. CDR3 length equals 13 residues. V lost 6 bases and J lost 10, with 13 bases in between. Germline V lookup: CDR1 MNHEY, CDR2 SVGAGI. The CDR3: CASSLWTRSPLHF. In DNA form, the CDR3 reads TGTGCCAGCAGCCTATGGACGCGATCACCCCTCCACTTT.

V is TRBV11-2 and J is TRBJ2-1; D possibly corresponds to TRBD1 (5 bases). Trimming shortened V by 3 bases and J by 6 bases, and 12 bases separated the two germline ends. CDR1 is SGHAT and CDR2 is FQNNGV in the germline V gene. The CDR3 spans 14 residues. The CDR3 region has the DNA TGTGCCAGCAGCTTGGCACAGCAGGGCAATGAGCAGTTCTTC. Its translation: CASSLAQQGNEQFF.

The V gene is TRBV3-1 (or the pseudogene TRBV3-2), the J gene TRBJ1-6, with D possibly being TRBD1 (6 bases). The germline V gene has CDR1 LGHDT and CDR2 YNNKEL (reference sequence). The CDR3 extends over 15 amino acids. With 1 base removed from V and 8 bases from J, the gap between germline ends came to 12 bases. DNA for the CDR3: TGTGCCAGCAGCCAAGGGACAGCGAATTATTCACCCCTCCACTTT. Amino acids: CASSQGTANYSPLHF.

The V call is TRBV18, the J call TRBJ2-5; D uncertain. Germline V gene lookup returns CDR1 KGHSH and CDR2 LQKENI. This CDR3 has 14 residues. Between the trimmed V and J ends, which lost 3 bases and 1 base, there was a span of 9 bases. The CDR3 here is CASSPATAQETQYF. In nucleotides, the CDR3 is TGTGCCAGCTCACCGGCTACAGCCCAAGAGACCCAGTACTTC.

The gene calls are TRBV5-6 and TRBJ2-5; 9 bases agree with TRBD1. From germline, CDR1 is SGHDT and CDR2 YYEEEE. The CDR3 has 14 amino acids. With 5 bases clipped from V and 4 bases from J, the junction kept 6 bases outside the gene matches. As DNA, the CDR3 is TGTGCCAGCAGGTTACAGGGGGCAGGAGAGACCCAGTACTTC. As protein: CASRLQGAGETQYF.

The rearrangement joins TRBV7-2 to TRBJ1-6, with D uncertain. Trimming took off 0 bases at V and 10 bases at J, with 16 bases between the two ends. The CDR3 spans 16 residues. From germline, CDR1 is SGHTA and CDR2 FQGNSA. CDR3 sequence reads: CASSLATGRGSSPLHF. CDR3 sequence (DNA): TGTGCCAGCAGCTTAGCGACGGGCCGAGGATCATCACCCCTCCACTTT.

The chain links TRBV5-5 to TRBJ1-2, with D perhaps TRBD1 (5 bases). The length of the CDR3 is 15 residues. Germline assignment: CDR1 SGHKS and CDR2 YYEKEE (reference sequence). With 4 bases removed from V and 5 bases from J, the gap between germline ends came to 18 bases. The CDR3 nucleotides read TGTGCCAGCAGCCCCTGGGGGACTTCCTGGTATGGCTACACCTTC. Its protein is CASSPWGTSWYGYTF.

A single count supports this clone. This chain joins TRBV6-5 and TRBJ1-1; 9 positions match TRBD1. Germline loops: CDR1 MNHEY, CDR2 SVGAGI. This CDR3 has 16 residues. V shed 4 bases, J shed 0 bases, and the junction held 6 bases outside the gene matches. This CDR3 is CASSSPGQGMNTEAFF. The CDR3 DNA is TGTGCCAGCAGTTCCCCGGGACAGGGAATGAACACTGAAGCTTTCTTT.

The V gene is TRBV12-3 or TRBV12-4, the J gene TRBJ1-2, with D unclear. V dropped 3 bases and J dropped 2 bases, with 7 bases sitting between them. This CDR3 has 13 residues. CDR3 bases: TGTGCCAGCAGTTTTTCGGACAACTATGGCTACACCTTC. Translated, it gives CASSFSDNYGYTF.

J is TRBJ2-1 and V is TRBV7-2, with TRBD2 as a possible D gene (5 bases). CDR3 length equals 16 residues. Trimming stripped 6 bases from V and 1 base from J, with 16 bases between. Germline V lookup: CDR1 SGHTA, CDR2 FQGNSA. In DNA form, the CDR3 reads TGTGCCAGCAGTCCCGGGAACGCCTTTTCCTACAATGAGCAGTTCTTC. Translating gives CASSPGNAFSYNEQFF.

This clone was seen a few times. The chain couples TRBV2 to TRBJ1-5; 7 positions match TRBD1. Germline CDR1 and CDR2: SNHLY and FYNNEI. V gave up 4 bases and J gave up 7 bases; unmatched junction bases: 4. The CDR3 totals 13 residues. CDR3 in amino acids: CASSAGGAQPQHF. The CDR3, as DNA: TGTGCCAGCAGTGCAGGGGGAGCCCAGCCCCAGCATTTT.

The rearrangement links TRBV6-2 or TRBV6-3 to TRBJ1-1, with TRBD1 matching 9 bases. The CDR3 sequence is 14 residues long. Germline V lookup: CDR1 MNHEY, CDR2 SVGEGT. The junction had 7 bases not matched to a gene; V was cut back by 6 bases and J by 5 bases. CDR3 in amino acids: CASSTGTGWTEAFF. In DNA form, the CDR3 reads TGTGCCAGCAGCACCGGGACAGGGTGGACTGAAGCTTTCTTT.

The rearrangement links TRBV7-2 to TRBJ1-1; D gene uncertain. With 5 bases removed from V and 6 bases from J, the gap between germline ends came to 13 bases. The CDR3 contains 13 residues. Germline V gene lookup returns CDR1 SGHTA and CDR2 FQGNSA. CDR3 nucleotide sequence: TGTGCCAGCAGCCCGGCGATTGCGGCTGAAGCTTTCTTT. This codes for CASSPAIAAEAFF. Full variable domain (missing parts from reference TRBV7-2 and TRBJ1-1): GAGVSQSPSNKVTEKGKDVELRCDPISGHTALYWYRQSLGQGLEFLIYFQGNSAPDKSGLPSDRFSAERTGGSVSTLTIQRTQQEDSAVYLCASSPAIAAEAFFGQGTRLTVV.

The chain carries TRBV27 and TRBJ1-1, with D perhaps TRBD1 (5 bases). This CDR3 comprises 13 residues. Germline CDR1 is MNHEY and CDR2 is SMNVEV (reference sequence). The germline V and J ends were trimmed by 5 bases and 5 bases, with 12 bases remaining between them. The CDR3 coding sequence is TGTGCCAGCAGTCCAGGGAGGGCGACTGAAGCTTTCTTT. This codes for CASSPGRATEAFF.

This clone has just one count. The J gene is TRBJ2-5, the V gene TRBV5-1, with TRBD2 matching over 9 bases. V lost 4 bases, J lost 5 bases, and 6 bases stayed unmatched. Germline lookup yields CDR1 SGHRS and CDR2 YFSETQ. This CDR3 is built from 14 residues. CDR3 nucleotide sequence: TGCGCCAGCAGCCCTACTAGCGGGCCTGAGACCCAGTACTTC. Amino acid sequence: CASSPTSGPETQYF.

This clone was found once. V gene TRBV7-9 combines with J gene TRBJ1-3; D possibly corresponds to TRBD1 (6 bases). Trimming removed 3 bases at V and 3 bases at J, with 9 bases between. Germline-derived CDR1 and CDR2 are SEHNR and FQNEAQ (reference sequence). The CDR3 sequence is 14 residues long. The DNA for the CDR3 is TGTGCCAGCAGCTTCACAGGGAATGGAAACACCATATATTTT. It translates to CASSFTGNGNTIYF.

This chain connects TRBV30 to TRBJ2-3; 8 bases line up with TRBD2. Germline-derived CDR1 and CDR2 are GTSNPN and SVGIG (reference sequence). Trimming removed 1 base from V and 3 bases from J; junction bases left unmatched: 6. The CDR3 covers 15 residues. CDR3 sequence reads: CAWSAAGGRTDTQYF. The CDR3 DNA sequence: TGTGCCTGGAGTGCCGCGGGGGGTAGGACAGATACGCAGTATTTT.

The chain couples TRBV29-1 to TRBJ1-1, with a tentative D call TRBD1 (6 bases). The CDR3 has 13 amino acids. The germline V and J ends were trimmed by 4 bases and 0 bases, with 9 bases remaining between them. The germline V gene has CDR1 SQVTM and CDR2 ANQGSEA. The CDR3 reads CSVGGAVNTEAFF. The CDR3 coding sequence is TGCAGCGTTGGGGGGGCGGTGAACACTGAAGCTTTCTTT.

The chain carries TRBV30 and TRBJ2-7, with 8 bases identical to TRBD1. The CDR3 is 15 amino acids. Trimming took 1 base from V and 3 from J; bases not matched to a gene: 8. CDR1 is GTSNPN and CDR2 is SVGIG in the germline V gene (reference sequence). The CDR3 bases are TGTGCCTGGAGTGCAGGGACAGGAGTCCACTACGAGCAGTACTTC. Translating it yields CAWSAGTGVHYEQYF.

The chain links TRBV25-1 to TRBJ2-7; no clear D gene. V lost 7 bases and J 13 bases, leaving 17 bases between the germline ends. CDR3 length equals 11 residues. Germline V gene lookup returns CDR1 MGHDK and CDR2 SYGVNS. The CDR3 loop reads CASTSIVGFYF. The CDR3 DNA reads as TGTGCCAGCACCTCAATAGTCGGGTTTTACTTC.

The chain is built from TRBV9 and TRBJ1-3, with a tentative D call TRBD1 (6 bases). Germline assignment: CDR1 SGDLS and CDR2 YYNGEE. CDR3 length: 14 residues. V was clipped by 6 bases and J by 4 bases, with 14 bases between them. The CDR3 loop is CASKQGPGGNTIYF. The CDR3 region has the DNA TGTGCCAGCAAACAGGGCCCTGGAGGAAACACCATATATTTT.

The chain combines TRBV5-6 with TRBJ2-1; TRBD1 is a possible D gene (6 bases). Germline CDR1 is SGHDT and CDR2 is YYEEEE. This CDR3 comprises 15 residues. V lost 0 bases and J 5 bases, leaving 12 bases between the germline ends. Here the CDR3 DNA reads TGTGCCAGCAGCTTGGCAGGGGCGGGCGACAATGAGCAGTTCTTC. Translation: CASSLAGAGDNEQFF. The full variable domain, with the rest looked up from reference TRBV5-6 and TRBJ2-1, is DAGVTQSPTHLIKTRGQQVTLRCSPKSGHDTVSWYQQALGQGPQFIFQYYEEEERQRGNFPDRFSGHQFPNYSSELNVNALLLGDSALYLCASSLAGAGDNEQFFGPGTRLTVL.

This rearrangement joins TRBV5-1 to TRBJ1-6; TRBD1 agrees at 10 bases. V was clipped by 4 bases and J by 10 bases; unmatched bases: 8. Germline loops: CDR1 SGHRS, CDR2 YFSETQ. This CDR3 region has 15 residues. The CDR3 DNA is TGCGCCAGCAGCAAAGGACAGGGGGGTGGATCACCCCTCCACTTT. This sequence encodes CASSKGQGGGSPLHF.

The V gene is TRBV2, the J gene TRBJ2-2; the D gene is possibly TRBD1 (6 bases). Germline CDR1 SNHLY, CDR2 FYNNEI. The CDR3 spans 14 residues. V was trimmed by 7 bases and J by 0 bases, leaving 9 bases between them. The CDR3 DNA reads TGTGCCAGCACGGACAGCGCGAACACCGGGGAGCTGTTTTTT. Its translation: CASTDSANTGELFF.

V usage is TRBV5-1 and J usage is TRBJ2-5; D might be TRBD1 (5 bases). The CDR3 has 15 residues. Germline CDR1 and CDR2: SGHRS and YFSETQ. V lost 4 bases and J lost 7, with 20 bases in between. The CDR3 loop is CASSPPSSGIGTQYF. In DNA form, the CDR3 reads TGCGCCAGCAGCCCCCCATCGTCAGGGATTGGGACCCAGTACTTC.

The chain joins TRBV6-2 or TRBV6-3 to TRBJ1-5; D perhaps matches TRBD1 (5 bases). V lost 6 bases, J lost 7 bases, and 16 bases lay in between. The CDR3 length is 14 residues. Germline V lookup: CDR1 MNHEY, CDR2 SVGEGT. As DNA, the CDR3 is TGTGCCAGCAGCTCCGGACACTTTAGGCAGCCCCAGCATTTT. As protein: CASSSGHFRQPQHF.

The chain couples TRBV7-9 to TRBJ1-1; D perhaps matches TRBD1 (6 bases). The germline V and J ends were trimmed by 2 bases and 6 bases, with 10 bases remaining between them. CDR1 and CDR2 from the germline V gene are SEHNR and FQNEAQ (reference sequence). The CDR3 runs 13 residues. The CDR3 reads CASSLRGGAEAFF. The CDR3 DNA reads as TGTGCCAGCAGCTTAAGGGGGGGAGCTGAAGCTTTCTTT.